Here is one T cell receptor beta chain with its context. Its antigen is not known. Libraries were prepared by immunoSEQ multiplex PCR; TCRdb keeps only in-frame clonotypes and omits some of them. The profile shows about 30,000 clones, around 93% of them singletons. Time point indicated: new active TB diagnosis, blood taken before or within 7 days of starting treatment. The sample belongs to a study of T cells in tuberculosis. Study observations and caveats: GMM-specific TCRs were nearer to active tuberculosis alpha repertoires, suggesting expansion.

In germline, CDR1 is MGHDK, CDR2 SYGVNS. This CDR3 is built from 11 residues. The V and J ends lost 4 bases and 11 bases respectively, with 11 bases between them. The specimen comprised PBMCs, sampled at tuberculosis diagnosis. This TCR derives from an adult with tuberculosis. V and J are TRBV25-1 and TRBJ1-2, with D possibly TRBD1 on 6 matching bases. Here the CDR3 DNA reads TGTGCCAGCAGTGGTCCGAGGGGGTACACCTTC. This sequence encodes CASSGPRGYTF.